These 22 T cell receptor beta chains originate from one sample sequenced in a study of T cell responses to AZD1222 COVID-19 vaccine. The method was immunoSEQ multiplex PCR; TCRdb's version includes in-frame clones alone and lacks a portion of them. The sample holds fewer than 150,000 clones, around 84% seen once. The sample consisted of peripheral blood, taken 28 days after the second AZD1222 dose. The source of these receptors is an adult who received the AZD1222 COVID-19 vaccine.

The table lists this clone with a count of one. This rearrangement joins TRBV6-5 to TRBJ1-5; the match to TRBD1 covers 10 bases. Germline loops: CDR1 MNHEY, CDR2 SVGAGI. V shed 6 bases, J shed 5 bases, and the junction held 7 bases outside the gene matches. The CDR3 is 15 amino acids. CDR3 nucleotide sequence: TGTGCCAGCAGACGCTCGGGGACAGGGGATCAGCCCCAGCATTTT. Translation gives CASRRSGTGDQPQHF.

V is TRBV5-5 and J is TRBJ1-4, with D possibly TRBD1 on 6 matching bases. CDR3 length: 18 residues. CDR1 SGHKS and CDR2 YYEKEE come from the germline V gene (reference sequence). Trimming pared 4 bases from V and 4 bases from J, leaving 23 bases between. The CDR3: CASSQEAGFWGHNEKLFF. CDR3 DNA: TGTGCCAGCAGCCAGGAGGCGGGTTTCTGGGGACATAATGAAAAACTGTTTTTT.

The genes are TRBV5-4 and TRBJ2-1; TRBD2 matches at 13 bases. The CDR3 length is 17 residues. The trim removed 1 base at V and 7 bases at J, leaving 8 bases unmatched. Germline CDR1 and CDR2: SGHNT and YYREEE (reference sequence). CDR3 sequence (DNA): TGTGCCAGCAGCTTGAATTCTGGACTAGCGGGAGTTAATGAGCAGTTCTTC. Translated, it gives CASSLNSGLAGVNEQFF.

V is TRBV29-1 and J is TRBJ2-1; 7 nucleotides agree with TRBD2. The V segment lost 5 bases and the J segment 4 bases; nucleotides outside the gene matches: 5. Germline V gene sequence: CDR1 SQVTM, CDR2 ANQGSEA. The CDR3 length is 13 residues. CDR3 loop: CSVRTSAYNEQFF. The CDR3, as DNA: TGCAGCGTTAGGACTAGTGCTTACAATGAGCAGTTCTTC.

A single count supports this clone. J is TRBJ2-2 and V is TRBV6-4; D not certain. CDR1 and CDR2 from the germline V gene are MRHNA and SNTAGT. V was clipped by 3 bases and J by 0 bases, with 8 bases between them. This CDR3 comprises 15 residues. CDR3 amino acids: CASSEDPTNTGELFF. The CDR3, as DNA: TGTGCCAGCAGTGAAGACCCTACGAACACCGGGGAGCTGTTTTTT.

The chain uses TRBV7-6 and TRBJ2-1; 11 bases line up with TRBD2. The V gene's germline CDR1 is SGHVS and CDR2 FNYEAQ. This CDR3 comprises 18 residues. J lost 2 bases, V lost 4 bases, and 10 bases had no gene match. The CDR3 sequence is CASSSQPTSGSTYNEQFF. In nucleotides, the CDR3 is TGTGCCAGCAGCTCACAACCTACTAGCGGGAGTACCTACAATGAGCAGTTCTTC.

J is TRBJ2-7 and V is TRBV10-2; 8 nucleotides match TRBD2. V lost 8 bases, J lost 2 bases, and 14 bases stayed unmatched. This CDR3 is built from 16 residues. Germline values: CDR1 WSHSY, CDR2 SAAADI. CDR3 residues: CASLGGSGIKTYEQYF. The CDR3 DNA follows: TGCGCCAGCTTGGGAGGTAGCGGGATTAAAACCTACGAGCAGTACTTC.

DNA for the CDR3: TGTGCCAGCAGGACAGGGTACTACGAGCAGTACTTC. This encodes CASRTGYYEQYF. The chain uses TRBV12-3 or TRBV12-4 and TRBJ2-7; 7 bases align to TRBD1. This CDR3 contains 12 residues. The ends lost 6 bases at V and 3 bases at J; junction bases unmatched: 2.

V and J are TRBV9 and TRBJ2-1; tentative D call: TRBD2 (6 bases). From germline, CDR1 is SGDLS and CDR2 YYNGEE. There are 16 residues in the CDR3. V was trimmed by 0 bases and J by 1 base, leaving 11 bases between them. DNA for the CDR3: TGTGCCAGCAGCGTAGATCTGGAGGGTTCCTACAATGAGCAGTTCTTC. Its translation is CASSVDLEGSYNEQFF.

The chain carries TRBV5-4 and TRBJ2-3; D not resolved. The CDR3 consists of 13 residues. Germline CDR1 reads SGHNT; CDR2 reads YYREEE (reference sequence). V was trimmed by 6 bases and J by 2 bases, leaving 10 bases between them. The DNA for the CDR3 is TGTGCCAGCAACGAATACGTCACAGATACGCAGTATTTT. This codes for CASNEYVTDTQYF. Looking up the rest from reference TRBV5-4 and TRBJ2-3 gives the full variable domain: ETGVTQSPTHLIKTRGQQVTLRCSSQSGHNTVSWYQQALGQGPQFIFQYYREEENGRGNFPPRFSGLQFPNYSSELNVNALELDDSALYLCASNEYVTDTQYFGPGTRLTVL.

In this sample, this clone turned up once. The chain carries TRBV10-3 and TRBJ1-5; the D is unclear. The CDR3 has 15 amino acids. Germline V gene data show CDR1 as ENHRY and CDR2 as SYGVKD. Trimming shortened V by 10 bases and J by 0 bases, and 16 bases separated the two germline ends. CDR3 sequence reads: CATRGPTDSNQPQHF. The CDR3 DNA is TGTGCCACCCGAGGTCCAACAGATAGCAATCAGCCCCAGCATTTT.

This clone was detected once. This chain uses TRBV7-6 with TRBJ1-2, with D perhaps matching TRBD1 (5 bases). V was clipped by 5 bases and J by 4 bases, with 20 bases between them. CDR1 SGHVS and CDR2 FNYEAQ come from the germline V gene. The CDR3 extends over 16 amino acids. DNA of the CDR3: TGTGCCAGCAGCCCAACTAGGACAAGCTACCCCTATGGCTACACCTTC. This encodes CASSPTRTSYPYGYTF.

The chain recombines TRBV7-3 with TRBJ2-7; the match to TRBD2 covers 8 bases. V trimming: 6 bases; J trimming: 7 bases; junction bases outside the gene matches: 11. CDR1 SGHTA and CDR2 FQGTGA come from the germline V gene. The CDR3 has 14 amino acids. CDR3 sequence: CASSLNGRAKEQYF. The CDR3 nucleotides are TGTGCCAGCAGTCTAAACGGGAGGGCCAAGGAGCAGTACTTC. Together with reference TRBV7-3 and TRBJ2-7, the CDR3 gives the full variable domain: GAGVSQTPSNKVTEKGKYVELRCDPISGHTALYWYRQSLGQGPEFLIYFQGTGAADDSGLPNDRFFAVRPEGSVSTLKIQRTERGDSAVYLCASSLNGRAKEQYFGPGTRLTVT.

J is TRBJ2-3 and V is TRBV10-1, with D perhaps matching TRBD1 or TRBD2 (5 bases each). Trimming left V 3 bases short and J 5 bases short, with 12 bases between. This CDR3 is 14 amino acids long. Germline lookup yields CDR1 WNHNN and CDR2 SYGVQD (reference sequence). CDR3: CASSDTTGGDTQYF. Written as DNA, the CDR3 is TGCGCCAGCAGTGACACCACAGGAGGAGATACGCAGTATTTT.

This chain connects TRBV19 to TRBJ1-5; the D gene is possibly TRBD1 (6 bases). CDR3 size: 13 residues. V was clipped by 4 bases and J by 7 bases, with 11 bases between them. The germline V gene encodes CDR1 LNHDA and CDR2 SQIVND (reference sequence). The CDR3: CASSTGARQPQHF. The CDR3 bases are TGTGCCAGTAGTACAGGGGCGCGGCAGCCCCAGCATTTT.

The genes are TRBV28 and TRBJ1-6, with D perhaps matching TRBD1 (6 bases). Deletions cut 6 bases from V and 11 bases from J, with 17 bases between. CDR1 and CDR2 (germline): MDHEN, SYDVKM. The CDR3 length is 14 residues. The CDR3 loop reads CASSPGGGRPPLHF. For the CDR3, the DNA is TGTGCCAGCAGCCCCGGGGGGGGCCGACCACCCCTCCACTTT.

This CDR3 is CASSIGLGQSNSPLHF. CDR3 sequence (DNA): TGTGCCAGTAGTATTGGGCTGGGACAGAGTAATTCACCCCTCCACTTT. V gene TRBV19 combines with J gene TRBJ1-6, with 7 nucleotides matching TRBD1. Trimming cost V 3 bases and J 6 bases; bases outside gene matches: 8. The germline CDR1 and CDR2 sequences are LNHDA and SQIVND (reference sequence). The CDR3 has 16 residues.

The chain employs TRBV4-1 and TRBJ2-1; 7 bases agree with TRBD2. The J segment lost 6 bases and the V segment lost 3 bases, leaving 11 bases of the junction unmatched. The CDR3 is made up of 16 amino acids. Germline assignment: CDR1 MGHRA and CDR2 YSYEKL. For the CDR3, the DNA is TGCGCCAGCAGCCACCCAGCGGGACTAAGTTCCAATGAGCAGTTCTTC. The encoded protein is CASSHPAGLSSNEQFF.

The rearrangement joins TRBV7-2 to TRBJ1-6; D is unresolved. V lost 5 bases and J lost 0, with 8 bases in between. CDR3 length: 15 residues. CDR1 is SGHTA, CDR2 FQGNSA, per germline. The CDR3 DNA reads as TGTGCCAGCAGCCCGCGACACTCCTATAATTCACCCCTCCACTTT. Amino acid sequence: CASSPRHSYNSPLHF.

The chain links TRBV28 to TRBJ1-3; a weak D match, TRBD1 (6 bases). The CDR3 is made up of 15 amino acids. Germline-derived CDR1 and CDR2 are MDHEN and SYDVKM. Trimming removed 8 bases from V and 0 bases from J, with 14 bases in between. The CDR3 coding sequence is TGTGCCAGCGAGGGACAACAAATCTCTGGAAACACCATATATTTT. Amino acids: CASEGQQISGNTIYF.

A few counts support this clone. One junction end disagrees with the germline gene, perhaps due to a read error. J is TRBJ2-3 and V is TRBV7-2, with 14 nucleotides matching TRBD2. Germline V gene lookup returns CDR1 SGHTA and CDR2 FQGNSA. The CDR3 runs to 18 residues. The CDR3 spells CASSLAVTSGGVTDTQYF. CDR3 coding DNA: TGTGCCAGCAGCCTAGCCGTGACTAGCGGGGGGGTAACAGATACGCAGTATTTT.

The chain links TRBV7-6 to TRBJ2-6; TRBD2 is a possible D gene (6 bases). CDR1 is SGHVS, CDR2 FNYEAQ, per germline. There are 16 residues in the CDR3. V was clipped by 1 base and J by 2 bases, with 9 bases between them. The CDR3 here is CASSLVSGAGANVLTF. CDR3 sequence (DNA): TGTGCCAGCAGCTTAGTTTCGGGAGCTGGGGCCAACGTCCTGACTTTC.